This T cell receptor (beta chain) was profiled in a study of blood T cell repertoires in COVID-19. About the study: Sources were T cells, B-cell-depleted T cells, or PBMCs; the material itself was cDNA or gDNA.

CDR1 is WNHNN and CDR2 is SYGVQD in the germline V gene (reference sequence). There are 16 residues in the CDR3. Trimming stripped 0 bases from V and 2 bases from J, with 8 bases between. The method was immunoSEQ multiplex PCR; TCRdb's version includes in-frame clones alone and lacks a portion of them. The sample consists of approximately 300,000 clones, around 86% of them appearing once. V gene TRBV10-1 combines with J gene TRBJ2-6; no clear D. The sample comprised PBMCs or T cells enriched from blood (not recorded which). The source is a man between 60 and 75 years old who had recovered from COVID-19. The DNA of the CDR3 is TGCGCCAGCAGTGAGTCGGGCAGAACTGGGGCCAACGTCCTGACTTTC. It codes for CASSESGRTGANVLTF.